A single sample gave rise to the 16 T cell receptor beta chains below, sequenced in a study of shared clonotypes between healthy human individuals. Here immunoSEQ multiplex PCR was the method, and the copy in TCRdb shows in-frame clones only, minus some. The sample shows a few million clones, around 90% of them seen only once. The sample consisted of naive CD4+ T cells from PBMCs. Described subset: CD45RA+ positively selected. These receptors all stem from a man aged 18 to 29 in good health. Some clones in this sample may be carry-over from other donors' samples.

The CDR3 spells CASSSISYSYNEQFF. CDR3 nucleotides: TGTGCCAGCAGCTCAATTTCATACTCCTACAATGAGCAGTTCTTC. The V and J genes are TRBV7-2 and TRBJ2-1, with D uncertain. The V end lost 4 bases, the J end lost 0 bases, and 10 bases lay between the germline ends. The V gene's germline CDR1 is SGHTA and CDR2 FQGNSA. The CDR3 is 15 amino acids. Full variable domain (remainder filled in from reference TRBV7-2 and TRBJ2-1): GAGVSQSPSNKVTEKGKDVELRCDPISGHTALYWYRQSLGQGLEFLIYFQGNSAPDKSGLPSDRFSAERTGGSVSTLTIQRTQQEDSAVYLCASSSISYSYNEQFFGPGTRLTVL.

The rearrangement uses TRBV29-1 and TRBJ2-4; D not resolved. The CDR3 runs to 12 residues. Germline V gene lookup returns CDR1 SQVTM and CDR2 ANQGSEA. Trimming removed 4 bases from V and 7 bases from J, with 11 bases in between. DNA of the CDR3: TGCAGCGTTGGGACCGTAGGCAACATTCAGTACTTC. It codes for CSVGTVGNIQYF. Based on the CDR3 plus reference TRBV29-1 and TRBJ2-4, the full variable domain is SAVISQKPSRDICQRGTSLTIQCQVDSQVTMMFWYRQQPGQSLTLIATANQGSEATYESGFVIDKFPISRPNLTFSTLTVSNMSPEDSSIYLCSVGTVGNIQYFGAGTRLSVL.

The chain has TRBV27 and TRBJ2-3; TRBD2 matches 14 bases. CDR1 is MNHEY and CDR2 is SMNVEV in the germline V gene (reference sequence). J was trimmed by 3 bases and V by 5 bases; bases with no gene match: 10. The CDR3 covers 18 residues. This CDR3 reads CASSPRLAGGPWTDTQYF. DNA for the CDR3: TGTGCCAGCAGTCCTCGACTAGCGGGAGGGCCCTGGACAGATACGCAGTATTTT.

The rearrangement uses TRBV2 and TRBJ2-7; D uncertain. Trimming stripped 4 bases from V and 0 bases from J, with 13 bases between. The germline CDR1 and CDR2 sequences are SNHLY and FYNNEI. CDR3 length equals 15 residues. CDR3 loop: CASSGPTSSSYEQYF. CDR3 nucleotide sequence: TGTGCCAGCAGTGGACCGACGAGTAGCTCCTACGAGCAGTACTTC.

V gene TRBV7-9 combines with J gene TRBJ2-3, with unresolved D. V dropped 2 bases and J dropped 7 bases, with 10 bases sitting between them. This CDR3 has 13 amino acids. Germline V CDR1 and CDR2: SEHNR, FQNEAQ (reference sequence). The DNA of the CDR3 is TGTGCCAGCAGCTTATTCGGTTCGAATACGCAGTATTTT. This translates into CASSLFGSNTQYF.

This sequence joins TRBV7-2 and TRBJ1-3; no definite D call. Trimming took off 1 base at V and 1 base at J, with 11 bases between the two ends. The germline CDR1 and CDR2 sequences are SGHTA and FQGNSA. This CDR3 region has 16 residues. The CDR3 bases are TGTGCCAGCAGCTTAGTGGACCCCCAGTCTGGAAACACCATATATTTT. Its translation: CASSLVDPQSGNTIYF.

V and J are TRBV7-9 and TRBJ1-2; the D is unclear. V was clipped by 3 bases and J by 4 bases, with 9 bases between them. The CDR3 contains 13 residues. CDR1 SEHNR and CDR2 FQNEAQ come from the germline V gene (reference sequence). The CDR3 coding sequence is TGTGCCAGCAGCTTCGAACATACCTATGGCTACACCTTC. Protein product: CASSFEHTYGYTF.

This CDR3 is CSVDGASGTDTQYF. The CDR3 DNA sequence: TGCAGCGTTGATGGTGCTAGCGGCACAGATACGCAGTATTTT. V gene TRBV29-1 combines with J gene TRBJ2-3; TRBD2 might be the D (6 bases). The germline gives CDR1 SQVTM, CDR2 ANQGSEA. This CDR3 is 14 amino acids long. Between the trimmed V and J ends, which lost 3 bases and 1 base, there was a span of 11 bases.

V and J are TRBV30 and TRBJ2-3; the match to TRBD2 covers 9 bases. The V and J ends lost 4 bases and 3 bases, in that order; junction bases with no gene match: 5. This CDR3 has 14 residues. CDR1 and CDR2 (germline): GTSNPN, SVGIG (reference sequence). CDR3 amino acids: CAWIPAGGTDTQYF. CDR3 nucleotides: TGTGCCTGGATCCCTGCGGGAGGGACAGATACGCAGTATTTT. The whole variable domain, remainder taken from reference TRBV30 and TRBJ2-3, is SQTIHQWPATLVQPVGSPLSLECTVEGTSNPNLYWYRQAAGRGLQLLFYSVGIGQISSEVPQNLSASRPQDRQFILSSKKLLLSDSGFYLCAWIPAGGTDTQYFGPGTRLTVL.

The chain combines TRBV28 with TRBJ2-7, with 7 nucleotides matching TRBD2. The junction had 13 bases not matched to a gene; V was cut back by 7 bases and J by 7 bases. Per the germline V gene, CDR1 is MDHEN and CDR2 is SYDVKM. The CDR3 is made up of 14 amino acids. DNA for the CDR3: TGTGCCAGCACCGACCCCCCTGCAGCGGGGGAGCAGTACTTC. Encoded protein: CASTDPPAAGEQYF.

This chain links TRBV6-1 with TRBJ2-7; tentative D call: TRBD1 (6 bases). The CDR3 totals 15 residues. V shed 0 bases and J shed 4 bases, with 13 bases lying between them. Germline V gene sequence: CDR1 MNHNS, CDR2 SASEGT. This CDR3 is CASSEAGQGIYEQYF. The CDR3 nucleotides read TGTGCCAGCAGTGAAGCCGGCCAGGGGATATACGAGCAGTACTTC.

This chain joins TRBV30 and TRBJ1-1; D is unclear. Trimming shortened V by 0 bases and J by 3 bases, and 11 bases separated the two germline ends. Per germline, CDR1 GTSNPN and CDR2 SVGIG (reference sequence). This CDR3 spans 14 amino acids. The CDR3 region is CAWSVGPAYTEAFF. Written as DNA, the CDR3 is TGTGCCTGGAGTGTAGGTCCAGCATACACTGAAGCTTTCTTT.

CDR3 bases: TGTGCCAGCAGCGGACTAGCGGACAATGAGCAGTTCTTC. Its protein product is CASSGLADNEQFF. The rearrangement joins TRBV27 to TRBJ2-1, with TRBD2 matching 10 bases. The CDR3 covers 13 residues. Trimming cost V 6 bases and J 5 bases; bases outside gene matches: 1. The germline V gene encodes CDR1 MNHEY and CDR2 SMNVEV (reference sequence).

This chain links TRBV7-3 with TRBJ2-3; no reliable D call. The CDR3 covers 14 residues. Germline CDR1 reads SGHTA; CDR2 reads FQGTGA. Trimming removed 1 base from V and 1 base from J, with 6 bases in between. The DNA of the CDR3 is TGTGCCAGCAGCTTAAATACCGGCACAGATACGCAGTATTTT. As protein: CASSLNTGTDTQYF.

The chain recombines TRBV18 with TRBJ1-1, with D maybe TRBD1 (6 bases). The V gene's germline CDR1 is KGHSH and CDR2 LQKENI. There are 14 residues in the CDR3. V gave up 3 bases and J gave up 7 bases, with 15 bases separating them. CDR3: CASSPAGTTREAFF. CDR3 DNA sequence: TGTGCCAGCTCACCCGCCGGGACAACCCGTGAAGCTTTCTTT.

The gene calls are TRBV11-2 and TRBJ2-1; tentative D call: TRBD2 (5 bases). Germline V lookup: CDR1 SGHAT, CDR2 FQNNGV. The CDR3 has 15 residues. The V end was cut by 4 bases, the J end by 5 bases, with 15 bases between. The CDR3 DNA reads TGTGCCAGCAGCTCCCTTGCGGGCCGCCACAATGAGCAGTTCTTC. Its protein product is CASSSLAGRHNEQFF.